This T cell receptor beta chain came from a study of T cell responses to AZD1222 COVID-19 vaccine. The study's findings and limits: An increase in Spike-specific TCR breadth and depth was observed after two AZD1222 doses.

This table comes from immunoSEQ multiplex PCR, and its TCRdb copy is limited to in-frame clones, with some not included. In the table there are 200,000 or so clones, 90% to 95% of which are singletons. The CDR3 loop spans 15 amino acids. CDR1 and CDR2 from the germline V gene are SGDLS and YYNGEE. With 3 bases clipped from V and 6 bases from J, the junction kept 9 bases outside the gene matches. Details on this clone: What it binds is unknown.

The V gene is TRBV9, the J gene TRBJ1-2; TRBD1 agrees at 9 bases. This clonotype originated in an adult in good health. The input for sequencing was peripheral blood, taken on day 0 of AZD1222 vaccination. Here the CDR3 DNA reads TGTGCCAGCAGCGCCTCTGGGACAGGGAGTGATGGCTACACCTTC. This gives the protein CASSASGTGSDGYTF.